The 21 T cell receptor beta chains below were found in one sample sequenced in a study of STAT5B mutations in CD4+ large granular lymphocyte leukemia. Profiled with immunoSEQ multiplex PCR; TCRdb holds only in-frame clones, not every one. The repertoire holds tens of thousands of clones, 75% to 85% seen once, with 3.5% to 5% in the top ten. Sequenced sample: CD4+ T cells from blood buffy coats. All receptors come from a human donor in good health.

The chain has TRBV19 and TRBJ1-5, with D possibly being TRBD1 (5 bases). Trimming stripped 7 bases from V and 2 bases from J, with 18 bases between. CDR1 LNHDA and CDR2 SQIVND come from the germline V gene (reference sequence). There are 16 residues in the CDR3. In nucleotides, the CDR3 is TGTGCCAGTACCCGAGCGGGCGGGGCTCGCAATCAGCCCCAGCATTTT. This codes for CASTRAGGARNQPQHF.

The sample holds a few counts of this clone. This chain joins TRBV29-1 and TRBJ1-1, with a possible D match to TRBD1 (5 bases). Germline CDR1 reads SQVTM; CDR2 reads ANQGSEA. Deletions cut 0 bases from V and 1 base from J, with 12 bases between. The CDR3 sequence is 15 residues long. The CDR3 DNA sequence: TGCAGCGTTGAAGATCTTGAGGGGAAGAACACTGAAGCTTTCTTT. Translating gives CSVEDLEGKNTEAFF.

The chain combines TRBV5-4 with TRBJ2-7, with TRBD2 identical over 16 bases. V lost 0 bases and J lost 7; bases outside the gene matches: 7. The germline gives CDR1 SGHNT, CDR2 YYREEE (reference sequence). The CDR3 runs to 17 residues. Here the CDR3 reads CASSLGGLAGGPGEQYF. Here the CDR3 DNA reads TGTGCCAGCAGCTTGGGGGGACTAGCGGGAGGGCCGGGGGAGCAGTACTTC.

The chain links TRBV4-2 to TRBJ2-7; a possible D gene is TRBD2 (6 bases). The V and J ends lost 0 bases and 2 bases respectively, with 14 bases between them. The germline V gene encodes CDR1 LGHNA and CDR2 YNFKEQ. This CDR3 is 16 amino acids long. The CDR3, as DNA: TGTGCCAGCAGCCAAGATTTAGGGACTCGCACCTACGAGCAGTACTTC. Translation gives CASSQDLGTRTYEQYF.

This sequence joins TRBV6-1 and TRBJ1-2; D remains ambiguous. V lost 5 bases and J lost 7, with 17 bases in between. Germline loops: CDR1 MNHNS, CDR2 SASEGT. The CDR3 runs 14 residues. The chain's CDR3 is CASSSDGFRGGYTF. The CDR3 bases are TGTGCCAGCAGTTCAGACGGCTTTCGTGGTGGCTACACCTTC.

This chain links TRBV5-6 with TRBJ2-3; 12 nucleotides match TRBD2. CDR1 SGHDT and CDR2 YYEEEE come from the germline V gene. After removal of 4 bases from V and 0 bases from J, the junction contained 6 bases not matched to a gene. The CDR3 covers 17 residues. The CDR3 bases are TGTGCCAGCAGCCTCATCGGGACTAGCGGGAGCACAGATACGCAGTATTTT. Protein product: CASSLIGTSGSTDTQYF. Supplemented by reference TRBV5-6 and TRBJ2-3, the full variable domain reads DAGVTQSPTHLIKTRGQQVTLRCSPKSGHDTVSWYQQALGQGPQFIFQYYEEEERQRGNFPDRFSGHQFPNYSSELNVNALLLGDSALYLCASSLIGTSGSTDTQYFGPGTRLTVL.

This clone showed up just once. The rearrangement joins TRBV2 to TRBJ2-5; TRBD2 aligns across 8 bases. J lost 5 bases, V lost 6 bases, and 5 bases had no gene match. This CDR3 region has 13 residues. CDR1 is SNHLY and CDR2 is FYNNEI in the germline V gene. This CDR3 is CASRWTSRETQYF. The CDR3 coding sequence is TGTGCCAGCAGATGGACTAGCCGCGAGACCCAGTACTTC.

This clone was observed a few times. This chain links TRBV7-9 with TRBJ1-5, with 9 positions matching TRBD1. The V gene's germline CDR1 is SEHNR and CDR2 FQNEAQ (reference sequence). The CDR3 covers 14 residues. The V and J ends lost 5 bases and 6 bases, in that order; junction bases with no gene match: 5. In DNA, the CDR3 is TGTGCCAGCAGCGGCGGGACAGGGACTCAGCCCCAGCATTTT. Its protein product is CASSGGTGTQPQHF.

This sequence joins TRBV11-3 and TRBJ2-1; 8 nucleotides line up with TRBD2. The CDR3 runs 15 residues. The germline V gene encodes CDR1 SGHNT and CDR2 YENEEA. Germline trimming cut 5 bases from V and 4 bases from J; bases unmatched to any gene: 7. The DNA for the CDR3 is TGTGCCAGCAGCCACTTAGCGGGATCTTACAATGAGCAGTTCTTC. The encoded protein is CASSHLAGSYNEQFF. Supplemented by reference TRBV11-3 and TRBJ2-1, the full variable domain reads EAGVVQSPRYKIIEKKQPVAFWCNPISGHNTLYWYLQNLGQGPELLIRYENEEAVDDSQLPKDRFSAERLKGVDSTLKIQPAELGDSAVYLCASSHLAGSYNEQFFGPGTRLTVL.

The chain carries TRBV18 and TRBJ2-3; D is possibly TRBD1 (6 bases). Germline loops: CDR1 KGHSH, CDR2 LQKENI. Trimming took off 4 bases at V and 5 bases at J, with 10 bases between the two ends. The CDR3 sequence is 13 residues long. CDR3 sequence (DNA): TGTGCCAGCTCACTTACACAGGGAGATACGCAGTATTTT. Translation gives CASSLTQGDTQYF.

This clone was found once. The chain links TRBV28 to TRBJ1-2, with D unclear. From germline, CDR1 is MDHEN and CDR2 SYDVKM. The CDR3 has 13 residues. The V and J ends lost 11 bases and 0 bases respectively, with 13 bases between them. The CDR3 protein is CASKPITNYGYTF. The CDR3 DNA follows: TGTGCCTCAAAGCCCATAACTAACTATGGCTACACCTTC.

The genes are TRBV7-9 and TRBJ1-1, with a weak D call TRBD1 (5 bases). Trimming shortened V by 2 bases and J by 5 bases, and 12 bases separated the two germline ends. The CDR3 consists of 14 residues. The V gene's germline CDR1 is SEHNR and CDR2 FQNEAQ (reference sequence). CDR3 DNA sequence: TGTGCCAGCAGCTTACAAGGGGCTTGGACTGAAGCTTTCTTT. Translating gives CASSLQGAWTEAFF.

V usage is TRBV18 and J usage is TRBJ1-5; tentative D call: TRBD1 (6 bases). Germline assignment: CDR1 KGHSH and CDR2 LQKENI. There are 15 residues in the CDR3. Between the trimmed V and J ends, which lost 2 bases and 4 bases, there was a span of 12 bases. The CDR3 region is CASSPTGGLNQPQHF. CDR3 nucleotides: TGTGCCAGCTCACCAACGGGGGGCCTGAATCAGCCCCAGCATTTT. The whole variable domain, remainder taken from reference TRBV18 and TRBJ1-5, is NAGVMQNPRHLVRRRGQEARLRCSPMKGHSHVYWYRQLPEEGLKFMVYLQKENIIDESGMPKERFSAEFPKEGPSILRIQQVVRGDSAAYFCASSPTGGLNQPQHFGDGTRLSIL.

This clone has only one observation. This chain uses TRBV7-9 with TRBJ2-1; D perhaps matches TRBD2 (6 bases). The ends were cut back, 5 bases at V and 8 bases at J, with 10 bases in the middle. Per germline, CDR1 SEHNR and CDR2 FQNEAQ (reference sequence). This CDR3 has 12 residues. CDR3 nucleotide sequence: TGTGCCAGCAGCATTAGCGGTTATGAGCAGTTCTTC. This translates into CASSISGYEQFF.

J is TRBJ1-1 and V is TRBV7-9; D possibly corresponds to TRBD1 (6 bases). Looked up from germline, CDR1 is SEHNR and CDR2 is FQNEAQ (reference sequence). The germline V and J ends were trimmed by 6 bases and 5 bases, with 10 bases remaining between them. CDR3 length: 12 residues. The CDR3 DNA is TGTGCCAGCAGTTATGGACAGACTGAAGCTTTCTTT. Its translation is CASSYGQTEAFF.

This sequence joins TRBV28 and TRBJ2-3, with unresolved D. The ends were cut back, 3 bases at V and 8 bases at J, with 18 bases in the middle. In germline, CDR1 is MDHEN, CDR2 SYDVKM. There are 15 residues in the CDR3. CDR3 amino acids: CASSFSAGRAPTQYF. The CDR3 coding sequence is TGTGCCAGCAGTTTCTCCGCCGGTAGGGCACCTACGCAGTATTTT.

The rearrangement joins TRBV27 to TRBJ1-5; 7 bases fit TRBD1. The CDR3 runs 15 residues. Germline V lookup: CDR1 MNHEY, CDR2 SMNVEV (reference sequence). V dropped 6 bases and J dropped 10; count of bases not matched to a gene: 15. CDR3 sequence: CASSPGQPQFNPQHF. CDR3 nucleotides: TGTGCCAGCAGCCCGGGACAGCCGCAGTTTAACCCCCAGCATTTT.

In its sample, this clone was seen once. The genes are TRBV28 and TRBJ1-2, with 12 nucleotides matching TRBD1. The CDR3 spans 15 residues. J was trimmed by 9 bases and V by 6 bases; bases with no gene match: 11. The germline CDR1 and CDR2 sequences are MDHEN and SYDVKM. In nucleotides, the CDR3 is TGTGCCAGCAGAGTTTACGGGACAGGGGGCATAAGCTACACCTTC. This codes for CASRVYGTGGISYTF.

The gene calls are TRBV29-1 and TRBJ2-7, with TRBD1 matching over 9 bases. With V trimmed by 6 bases and J by 9 bases, 15 bases remained unmatched. The CDR3 length is 14 residues. Looked up from germline, CDR1 is SQVTM and CDR2 is ANQGSEA. The CDR3 region is CSVGTGRPSGRQYF. The CDR3, as DNA: TGCAGCGTGGGGACAGGGAGACCATCAGGAAGGCAGTACTTC.

The chain is built from TRBV7-2 and TRBJ2-7; 8 bases are shared with TRBD2. The CDR3 is 14 amino acids. V dropped 5 bases and J dropped 4; count of bases not matched to a gene: 7. Germline CDR1 is SGHTA and CDR2 is FQGNSA. The CDR3 DNA reads TGTGCCAGCAGCGCAGCGGGAGATATATACGAGCAGTACTTC. As protein: CASSAAGDIYEQYF.

The chain joins TRBV6-1 to TRBJ2-7; 7 nucleotides line up with TRBD2. CDR1 is MNHNS and CDR2 is SASEGT in the germline V gene. The junction had 6 bases not matched to a gene; V was cut back by 2 bases and J by 2 bases. The length of the CDR3 is 15 residues. The CDR3 reads CASSEMGGVPYEQYF. The CDR3, as DNA: TGTGCCAGCAGTGAAATGGGGGGGGTTCCCTACGAGCAGTACTTC.